What follows describes a single TCR beta chain. Profiling relied on immunoSEQ multiplex PCR, and the TCRdb table lists in-frame clones only, not all of them. The table lists about 95,000 clones, 80% to 90% of them singletons. This CDR3 is built from 15 residues. V was clipped by 2 bases and J by 5 bases; unmatched bases: 8. Germline CDR1 and CDR2: SGHTA and FQGNSA. These data are taken from a study of PD-L1 blockade in urothelial cancer. Described time point: pretreatment peripheral blood. Sequencing used PBMCs, obtained around atezolizumab (anti-PD-L1) treatment. The receptor comes from a man in his sixties with urothelial cancer. The V and J genes are TRBV7-2 and TRBJ2-7; TRBD2 agrees at 8 bases. CDR3 residues: CASSLQAGVVNEQYF. The CDR3 DNA is TGTGCCAGCAGCTTACAAGCGGGAGTAGTCAACGAGCAGTACTTC. The whole variable domain, remainder taken from reference TRBV7-2 and TRBJ2-7, is GAGVSQSPSNKVTEKGKDVELRCDPISGHTALYWYRQSLGQGLEFLIYFQGNSAPDKSGLPSDRFSAERTGGSVSTLTIQRTQQEDSAVYLCASSLQAGVVNEQYFGPGTRLTVT.